The present entry profiles one T cell receptor beta chain with its context. In the authors' workflow: Amplification of reference gene primers provided the estimated nucleated cell counts. Sequenced by immunoSEQ multiplex PCR; TCRdb stores in-frame clones only, minus some. Clonal size and the V and J genes are those of that table, whereas D and trimming came from the DNA. Of about 150,000 clones listed, about 85% are singletons. The data stem from a study of blood T cell repertoires in COVID-19. Background on the study: COVID-19 samples, acute and convalescent, were from the United States, Italy and Spain. T cells, B-cell-depleted T cells, or PBMCs provided the cDNA or gDNA that served as material.

The CDR3 runs 13 residues. After removal of 3 bases from V and 4 bases from J, the junction contained 4 bases not matched to a gene. The germline V gene encodes CDR1 DFQATT and CDR2 SNEGSKA (reference sequence). The source material was peripheral blood. The sequence was obtained from an older woman with acute or convalescent COVID-19. The chain uses TRBV20-1 and TRBJ1-2; 8 bases map to TRBD1. Written as DNA, the CDR3 is TGCAGTGCTAGTTGGGACAGGAGCTATGGCTACACCTTC. Protein sequence: CSASWDRSYGYTF.